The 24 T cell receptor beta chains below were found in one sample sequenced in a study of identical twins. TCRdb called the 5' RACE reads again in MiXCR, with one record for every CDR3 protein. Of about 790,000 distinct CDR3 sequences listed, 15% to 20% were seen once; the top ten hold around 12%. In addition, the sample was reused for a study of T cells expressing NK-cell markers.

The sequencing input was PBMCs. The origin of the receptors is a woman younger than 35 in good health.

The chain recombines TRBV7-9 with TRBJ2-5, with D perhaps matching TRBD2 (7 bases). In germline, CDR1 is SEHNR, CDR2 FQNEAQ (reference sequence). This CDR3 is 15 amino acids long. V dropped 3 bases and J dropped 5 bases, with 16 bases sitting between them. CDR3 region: CASSFPWGGLETQYF. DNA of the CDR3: TGTGCCAGCAGCTTTCCGTGGGGGGGCTTGGAGACCCAGTACTTC.

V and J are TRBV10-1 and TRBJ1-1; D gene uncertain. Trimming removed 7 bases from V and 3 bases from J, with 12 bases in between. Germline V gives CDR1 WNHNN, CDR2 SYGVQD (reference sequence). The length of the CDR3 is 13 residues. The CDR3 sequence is CASITTSDTEAFF. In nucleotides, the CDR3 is TGCGCCAGCATAACGACGTCGGACACTGAAGCTTTCTTT.

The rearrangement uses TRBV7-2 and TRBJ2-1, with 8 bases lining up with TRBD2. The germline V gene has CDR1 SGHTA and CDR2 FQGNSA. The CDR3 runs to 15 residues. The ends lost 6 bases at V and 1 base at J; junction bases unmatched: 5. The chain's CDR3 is CASSAGGESYNEQFF. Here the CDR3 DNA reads TGTGCCAGCAGTGCGGGAGGAGAATCCTACAATGAGCAGTTCTTC. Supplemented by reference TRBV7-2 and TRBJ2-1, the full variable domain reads GAGVSQSPSNKVTEKGKDVELRCDPISGHTALYWYRQSLGQGLEFLIYFQGNSAPDKSGLPSDRFSAERTGGSVSTLTIQRTQQEDSAVYLCASSAGGESYNEQFFGPGTRLTVL.

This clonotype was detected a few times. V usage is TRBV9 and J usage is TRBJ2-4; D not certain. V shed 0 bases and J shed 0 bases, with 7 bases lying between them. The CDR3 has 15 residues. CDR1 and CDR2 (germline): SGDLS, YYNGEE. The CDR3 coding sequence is TGTGCCAGCAGCGTAGAGTCAGTAGCCAAAAACATTCAGTACTTC. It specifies CASSVESVAKNIQYF.

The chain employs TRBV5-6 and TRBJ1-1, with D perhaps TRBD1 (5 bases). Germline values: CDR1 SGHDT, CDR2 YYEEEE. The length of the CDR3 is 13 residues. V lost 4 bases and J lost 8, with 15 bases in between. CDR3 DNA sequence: TGTGCCAGCAGCACCTTCGACAGACTCGAAGCTTTCTTT. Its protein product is CASSTFDRLEAFF.

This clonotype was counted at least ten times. In DNA form, the CDR3 reads TGTGCCGCCGGGACAGGGAGTATCGCCCGGGGTGCCCTCCACTTT. It encodes CAAGTGSIARGALHF. The V gene is TRBV6-1, the J gene TRBJ1-6; 9 bases map to TRBD1. Unmatched junction bases numbered 19, after V lost 11 bases and J lost 14 bases. Germline V gene sequence: CDR1 MNHNS, CDR2 SASEGT. The CDR3 has 15 amino acids.

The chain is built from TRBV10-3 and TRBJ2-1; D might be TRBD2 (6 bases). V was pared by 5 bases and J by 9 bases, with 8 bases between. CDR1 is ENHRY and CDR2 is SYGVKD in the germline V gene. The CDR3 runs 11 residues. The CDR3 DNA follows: TGTGCCATCAGTAAAGCGGGTGAGCAGTTCTTC. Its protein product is CAISKAGEQFF.

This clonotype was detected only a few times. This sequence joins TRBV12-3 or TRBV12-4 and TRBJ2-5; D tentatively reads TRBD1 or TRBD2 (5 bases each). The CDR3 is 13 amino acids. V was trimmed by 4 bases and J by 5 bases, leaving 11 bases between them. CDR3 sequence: CASSSGRRETQYF. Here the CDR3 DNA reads TGTGCCAGCAGTTCGGGACGGCGGGAGACCCAGTACTTC.

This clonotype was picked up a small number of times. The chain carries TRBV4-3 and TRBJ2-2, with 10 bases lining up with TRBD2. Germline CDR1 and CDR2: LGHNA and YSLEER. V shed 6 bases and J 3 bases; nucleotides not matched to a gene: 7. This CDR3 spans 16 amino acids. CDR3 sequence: CASSPGLAAYTGELFF. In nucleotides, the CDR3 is TGCGCCAGCAGTCCTGGACTAGCGGCTTACACCGGGGAGCTGTTTTTT.

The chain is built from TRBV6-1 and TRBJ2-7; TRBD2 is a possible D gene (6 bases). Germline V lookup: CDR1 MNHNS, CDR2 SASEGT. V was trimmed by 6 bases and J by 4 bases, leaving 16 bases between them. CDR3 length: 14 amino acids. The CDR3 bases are TGTGCCAGCAGCAAAACCGGGGAGGCGTACGAGCAGTACTTC. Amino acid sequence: CASSKTGEAYEQYF.

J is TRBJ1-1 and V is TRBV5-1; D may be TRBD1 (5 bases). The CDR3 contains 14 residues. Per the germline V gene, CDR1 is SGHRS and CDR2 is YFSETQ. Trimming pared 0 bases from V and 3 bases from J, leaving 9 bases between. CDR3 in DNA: TGCGCCAGCAGCTTGGTTAGGGGAGACACTGAAGCTTTCTTT. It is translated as CASSLVRGDTEAFF.

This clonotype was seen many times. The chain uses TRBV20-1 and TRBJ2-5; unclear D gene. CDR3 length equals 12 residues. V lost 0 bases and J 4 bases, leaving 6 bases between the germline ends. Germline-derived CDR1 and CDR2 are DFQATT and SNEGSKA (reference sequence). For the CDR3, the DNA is TGCAGTGCTAGAGATGAGCCAGAGACCCAGTACTTC. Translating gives CSARDEPETQYF.

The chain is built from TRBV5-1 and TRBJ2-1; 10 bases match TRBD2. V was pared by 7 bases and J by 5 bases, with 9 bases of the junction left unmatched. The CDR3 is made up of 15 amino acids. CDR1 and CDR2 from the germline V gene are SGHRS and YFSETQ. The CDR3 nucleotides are TGCGCCAGCTCCCCAGTTCTAGCGGGGGACAATGAGCAGTTCTTC. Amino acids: CASSPVLAGDNEQFF.

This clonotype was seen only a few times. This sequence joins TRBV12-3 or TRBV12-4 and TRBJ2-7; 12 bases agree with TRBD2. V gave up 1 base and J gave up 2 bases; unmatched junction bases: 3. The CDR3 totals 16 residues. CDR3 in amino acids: CASSLDLAGGPYEQYF. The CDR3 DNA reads TGTGCCAGCAGTTTAGATCTAGCGGGAGGGCCCTACGAGCAGTACTTC.

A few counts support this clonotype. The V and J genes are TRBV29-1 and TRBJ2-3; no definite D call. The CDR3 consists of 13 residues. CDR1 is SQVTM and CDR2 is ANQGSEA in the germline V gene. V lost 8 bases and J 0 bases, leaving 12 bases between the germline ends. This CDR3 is CSQSGPSTDTQYF. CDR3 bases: TGCAGCCAATCAGGCCCGAGCACAGATACGCAGTATTTT.

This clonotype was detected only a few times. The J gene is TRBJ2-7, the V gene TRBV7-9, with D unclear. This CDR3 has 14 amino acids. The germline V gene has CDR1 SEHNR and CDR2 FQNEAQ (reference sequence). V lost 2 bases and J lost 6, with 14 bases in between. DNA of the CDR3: TGTGCCAGCAGCTTAAGGGAACTCGACGGCGAGCAGTACTTC. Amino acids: CASSLRELDGEQYF.

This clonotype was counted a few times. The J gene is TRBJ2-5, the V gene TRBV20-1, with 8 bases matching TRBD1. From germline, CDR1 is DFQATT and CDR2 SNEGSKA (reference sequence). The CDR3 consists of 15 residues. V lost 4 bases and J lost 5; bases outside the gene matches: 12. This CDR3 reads CSAITPGQDGETQYF. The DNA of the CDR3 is TGCAGTGCTATCACGCCGGGACAGGACGGGGAGACCCAGTACTTC.

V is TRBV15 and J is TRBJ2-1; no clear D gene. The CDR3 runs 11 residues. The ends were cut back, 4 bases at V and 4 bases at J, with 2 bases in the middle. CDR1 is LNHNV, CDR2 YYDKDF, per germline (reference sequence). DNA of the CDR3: TGTGCCACCAGCATGTACAATGAGCAGTTCTTC. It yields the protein CATSMYNEQFF. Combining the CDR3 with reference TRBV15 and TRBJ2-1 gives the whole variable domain DAMVIQNPRYQVTQFGKPVTLSCSQTLNHNVMYWYQQKSSQAPKLLFHYYDKDFNNEADTPDNFQSRRPNTSFCFLDIRSPGLGDTAMYLCATSMYNEQFFGPGTRLTVL.

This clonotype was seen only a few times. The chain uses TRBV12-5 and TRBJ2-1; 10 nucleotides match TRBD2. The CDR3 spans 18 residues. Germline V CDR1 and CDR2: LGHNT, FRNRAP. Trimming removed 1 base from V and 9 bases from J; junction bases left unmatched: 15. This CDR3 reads CASGLAEKNLAGVSEQFF. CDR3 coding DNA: TGTGCTAGTGGTTTGGCCGAAAAAAATCTAGCGGGAGTGTCTGAGCAGTTCTTC. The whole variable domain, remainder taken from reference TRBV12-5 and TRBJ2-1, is DARVTQTPRHKVTEMGQEVTMRCQPILGHNTVFWYRQTMMQGLELLAYFRNRAPLDDSGMPKDRFSAEMPDATLATLKIQPSEPRDSAVYFCASGLAEKNLAGVSEQFFGPGTRLTVL.

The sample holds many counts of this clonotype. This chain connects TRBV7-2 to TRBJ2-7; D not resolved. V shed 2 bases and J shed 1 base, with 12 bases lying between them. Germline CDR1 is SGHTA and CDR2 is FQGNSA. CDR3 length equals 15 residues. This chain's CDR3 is CASSLQASSSYEQYF. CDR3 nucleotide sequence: TGTGCCAGCAGCTTACAGGCGAGTTCTTCCTACGAGCAGTACTTC.

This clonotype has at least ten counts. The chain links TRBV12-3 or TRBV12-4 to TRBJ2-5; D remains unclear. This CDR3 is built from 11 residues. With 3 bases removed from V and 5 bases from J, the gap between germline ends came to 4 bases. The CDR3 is CASSFYETQYF. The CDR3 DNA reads TGTGCCAGCAGTTTTTATGAGACCCAGTACTTC.

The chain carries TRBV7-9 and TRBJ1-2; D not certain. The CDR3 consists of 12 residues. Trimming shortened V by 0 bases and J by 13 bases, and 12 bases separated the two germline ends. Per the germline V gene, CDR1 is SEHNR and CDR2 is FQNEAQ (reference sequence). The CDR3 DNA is TGTGCCAGCAGCTTAGCGTTATTAACAGCCACCTTC. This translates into CASSLALLTATF.

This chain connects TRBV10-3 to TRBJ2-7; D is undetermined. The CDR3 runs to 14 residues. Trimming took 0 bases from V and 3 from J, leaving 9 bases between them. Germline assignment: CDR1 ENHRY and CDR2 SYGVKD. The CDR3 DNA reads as TGTGCCATCAGTGAGTCGGGCCAGCTCTACGAGCAGTACTTC. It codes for CAISESGQLYEQYF.

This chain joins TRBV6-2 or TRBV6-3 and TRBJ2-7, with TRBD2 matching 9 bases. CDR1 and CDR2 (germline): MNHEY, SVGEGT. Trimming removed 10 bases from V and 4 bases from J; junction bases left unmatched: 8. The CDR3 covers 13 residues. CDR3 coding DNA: TGTGCCACCAGCGGGAGGAATTCATACGAGCAGTACTTC. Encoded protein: CATSGRNSYEQYF.